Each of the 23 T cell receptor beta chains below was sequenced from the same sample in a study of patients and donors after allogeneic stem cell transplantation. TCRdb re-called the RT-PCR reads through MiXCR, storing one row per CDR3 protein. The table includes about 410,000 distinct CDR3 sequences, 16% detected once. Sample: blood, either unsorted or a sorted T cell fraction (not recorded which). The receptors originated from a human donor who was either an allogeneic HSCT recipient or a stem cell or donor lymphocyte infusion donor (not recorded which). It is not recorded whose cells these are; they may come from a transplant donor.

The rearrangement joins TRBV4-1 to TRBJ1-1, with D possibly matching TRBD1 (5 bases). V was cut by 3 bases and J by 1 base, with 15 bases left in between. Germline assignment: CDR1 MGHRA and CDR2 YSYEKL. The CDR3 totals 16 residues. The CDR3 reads CASSHPELGGNTEAFF. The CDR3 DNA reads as TGCGCCAGCAGCCATCCCGAGCTGGGGGGGAACACTGAAGCTTTCTTT.

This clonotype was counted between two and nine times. The CDR3 DNA reads TGTGCCAGCAGCCCAGAAACAGGGGACGAGCAGTACTTC. This sequence encodes CASSPETGDEQYF. The rearrangement links TRBV12-3 or TRBV12-4 to TRBJ2-7; TRBD1 matches 7 bases. V gave up 6 bases and J gave up 5 bases; unmatched junction bases: 7. This CDR3 contains 13 residues.

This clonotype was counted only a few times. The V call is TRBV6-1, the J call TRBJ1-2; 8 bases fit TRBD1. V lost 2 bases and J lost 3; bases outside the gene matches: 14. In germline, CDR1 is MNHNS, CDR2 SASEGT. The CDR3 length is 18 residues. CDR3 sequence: CASSELHGDATGDYGYTF. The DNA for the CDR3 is TGTGCCAGCAGTGAACTTCACGGCGACGCGACAGGGGACTATGGCTACACCTTC.

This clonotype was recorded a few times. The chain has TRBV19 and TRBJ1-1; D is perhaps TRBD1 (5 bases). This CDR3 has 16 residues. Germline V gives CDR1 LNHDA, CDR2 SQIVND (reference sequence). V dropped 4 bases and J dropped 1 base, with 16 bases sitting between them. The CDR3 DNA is TGTGCCAGTAGTAATTACCCCGGGACGAGGAACACTGAAGCTTTCTTT. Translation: CASSNYPGTRNTEAFF.

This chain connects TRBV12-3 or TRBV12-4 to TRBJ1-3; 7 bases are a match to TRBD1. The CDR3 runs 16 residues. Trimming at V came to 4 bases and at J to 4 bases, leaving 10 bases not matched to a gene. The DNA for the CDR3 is TGTGCCAGCAGTTCACGTGGACAGGCGTCAGGAAACACCATATATTTT. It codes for CASSSRGQASGNTIYF.

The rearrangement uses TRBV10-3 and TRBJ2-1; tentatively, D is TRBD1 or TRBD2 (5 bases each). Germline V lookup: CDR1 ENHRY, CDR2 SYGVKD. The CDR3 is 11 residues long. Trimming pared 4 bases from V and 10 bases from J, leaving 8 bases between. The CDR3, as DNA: TGTGCCATCAGTGCCGGGGACGAGCAGTTCTTC. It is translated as CAISAGDEQFF.

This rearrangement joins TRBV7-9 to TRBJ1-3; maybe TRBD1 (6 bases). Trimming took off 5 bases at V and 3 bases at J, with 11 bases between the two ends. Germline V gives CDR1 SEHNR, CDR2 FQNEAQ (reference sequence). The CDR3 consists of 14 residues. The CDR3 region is CASSLRGGGNTIYF. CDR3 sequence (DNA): TGTGCCAGCAGCCTCAGGGGCGGTGGAAACACCATATATTTT.

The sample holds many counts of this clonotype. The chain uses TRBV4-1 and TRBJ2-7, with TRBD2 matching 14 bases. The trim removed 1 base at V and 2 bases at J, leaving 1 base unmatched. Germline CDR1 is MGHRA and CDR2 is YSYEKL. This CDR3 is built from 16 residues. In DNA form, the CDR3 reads TGCGCCAGCAGCCAAGGGACTAGCGGGGGGACCTACGAGCAGTACTTC. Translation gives CASSQGTSGGTYEQYF.

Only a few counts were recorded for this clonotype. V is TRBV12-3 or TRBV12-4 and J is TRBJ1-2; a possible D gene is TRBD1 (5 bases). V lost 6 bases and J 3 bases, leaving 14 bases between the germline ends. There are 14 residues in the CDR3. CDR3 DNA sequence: TGTGCCAGCAGACCTTGGGACGGATACTATGGCTACACCTTC. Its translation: CASRPWDGYYGYTF.

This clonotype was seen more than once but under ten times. Here the CDR3 DNA reads TGTGCCAGCTCCTCAAACCAGGGAGCCTACGAGCAGTACTTC. Its protein product is CASSSNQGAYEQYF. The rearrangement uses TRBV18 and TRBJ2-7, with D possibly called TRBD1 or TRBD2 (5 bases each). V lost 6 bases to trimming and J lost 2 bases, with 14 bases between them. The CDR3 consists of 14 residues. CDR1 is KGHSH, CDR2 LQKENI, per germline.

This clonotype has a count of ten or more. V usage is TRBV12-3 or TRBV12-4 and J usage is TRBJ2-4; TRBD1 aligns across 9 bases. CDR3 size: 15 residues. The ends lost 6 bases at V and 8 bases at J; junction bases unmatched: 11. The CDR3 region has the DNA TGTGCCAGCAGCCTTCGGGACAGGGCCTGGGACATTCAGTACTTC. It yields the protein CASSLRDRAWDIQYF.

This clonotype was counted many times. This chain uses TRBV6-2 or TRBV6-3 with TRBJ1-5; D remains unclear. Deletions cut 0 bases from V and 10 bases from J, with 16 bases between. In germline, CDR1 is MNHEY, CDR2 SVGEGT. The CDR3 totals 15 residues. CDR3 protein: CASSYSTAMVEPQHF. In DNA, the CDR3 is TGTGCCAGCAGTTACTCCACAGCTATGGTTGAACCCCAGCATTTT.

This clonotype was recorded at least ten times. CDR3 residues: CASSQDKWTASYEQYF. The CDR3 region has the DNA TGCGCCAGCAGCCAAGATAAGTGGACAGCAAGCTACGAGCAGTACTTC. The genes are TRBV4-3 and TRBJ2-7, with D possibly matching TRBD1 (6 bases). CDR1 and CDR2 (germline): LGHNA, YSLEER. This CDR3 comprises 16 residues. Trimming stripped 0 bases from V and 3 bases from J, with 15 bases between.

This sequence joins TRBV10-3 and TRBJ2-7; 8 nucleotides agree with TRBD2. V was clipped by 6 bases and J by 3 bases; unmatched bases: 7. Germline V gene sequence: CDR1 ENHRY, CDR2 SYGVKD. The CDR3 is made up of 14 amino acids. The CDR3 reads CAIRVSGTFYEQYF. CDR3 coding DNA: TGTGCCATCAGAGTTAGCGGGACTTTCTACGAGCAGTACTTC.

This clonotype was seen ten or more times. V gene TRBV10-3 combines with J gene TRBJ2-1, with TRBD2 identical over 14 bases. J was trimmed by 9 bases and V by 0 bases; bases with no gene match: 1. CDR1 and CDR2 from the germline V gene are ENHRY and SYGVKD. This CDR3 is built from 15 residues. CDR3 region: CAISESGLAGGEQFF. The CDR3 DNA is TGTGCCATCAGTGAGTCTGGACTAGCGGGAGGTGAGCAGTTCTTC.

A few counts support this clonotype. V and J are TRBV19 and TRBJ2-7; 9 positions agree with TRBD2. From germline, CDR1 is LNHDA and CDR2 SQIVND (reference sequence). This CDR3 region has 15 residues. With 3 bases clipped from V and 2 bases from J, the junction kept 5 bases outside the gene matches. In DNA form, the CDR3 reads TGTGCCAGTAGTATGAGTAGCGGGGGACCCTACGAGCAGTACTTC. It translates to CASSMSSGGPYEQYF.

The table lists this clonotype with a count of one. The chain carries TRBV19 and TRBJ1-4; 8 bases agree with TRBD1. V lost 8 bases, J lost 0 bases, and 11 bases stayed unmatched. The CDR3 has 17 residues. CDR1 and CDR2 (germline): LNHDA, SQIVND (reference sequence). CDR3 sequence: CASATGDLSATNEKLFF. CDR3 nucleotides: TGTGCCAGTGCGACAGGGGACCTCTCTGCAACTAATGAAAAACTGTTTTTT.

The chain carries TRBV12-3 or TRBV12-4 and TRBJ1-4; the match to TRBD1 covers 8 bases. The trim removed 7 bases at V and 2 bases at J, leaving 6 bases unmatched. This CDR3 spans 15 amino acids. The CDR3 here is CASIPGQVTNEKLFF. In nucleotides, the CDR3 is TGTGCCAGCATCCCGGGACAGGTTACTAATGAAAAACTGTTTTTT.

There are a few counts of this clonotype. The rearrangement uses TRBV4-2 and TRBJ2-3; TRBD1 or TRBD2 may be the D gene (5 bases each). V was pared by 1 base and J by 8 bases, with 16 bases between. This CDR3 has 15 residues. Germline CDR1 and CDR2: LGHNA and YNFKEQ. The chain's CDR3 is CASSQGWGSNRTQYF. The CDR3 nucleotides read TGTGCCAGCAGCCAAGGGTGGGGGTCAAATCGTACGCAGTATTTT.

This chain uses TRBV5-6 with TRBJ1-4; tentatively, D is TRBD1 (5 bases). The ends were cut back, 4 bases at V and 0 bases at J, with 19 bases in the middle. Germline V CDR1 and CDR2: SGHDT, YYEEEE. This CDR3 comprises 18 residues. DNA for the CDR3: TGTGCCAGCAGCGAGCCGGGACCTGAAGCCGCAACTAATGAAAAACTGTTTTTT. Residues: CASSEPGPEAATNEKLFF.

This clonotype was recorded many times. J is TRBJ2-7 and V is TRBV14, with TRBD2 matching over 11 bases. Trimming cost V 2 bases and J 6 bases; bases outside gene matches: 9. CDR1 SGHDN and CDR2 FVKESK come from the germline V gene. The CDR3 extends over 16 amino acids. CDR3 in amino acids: CASSQITSGSLTEQYF. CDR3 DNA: TGTGCCAGCAGCCAAATCACTAGCGGGAGCCTTACCGAGCAGTACTTC.

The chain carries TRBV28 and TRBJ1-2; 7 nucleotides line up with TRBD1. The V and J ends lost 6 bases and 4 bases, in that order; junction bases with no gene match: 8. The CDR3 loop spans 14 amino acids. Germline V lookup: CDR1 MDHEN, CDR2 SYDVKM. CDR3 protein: CASRQTGPLYGYTF. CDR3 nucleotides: TGTGCCAGCAGGCAGACAGGGCCTCTCTATGGCTACACCTTC.

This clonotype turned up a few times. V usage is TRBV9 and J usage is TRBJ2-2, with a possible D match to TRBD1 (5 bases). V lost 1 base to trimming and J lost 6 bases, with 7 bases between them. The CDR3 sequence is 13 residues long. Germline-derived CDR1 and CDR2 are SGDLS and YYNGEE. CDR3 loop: CASSVQGPGELFF. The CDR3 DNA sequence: TGTGCCAGCAGCGTACAGGGTCCCGGGGAGCTGTTTTTT.